This T cell receptor (beta chain) was documented in a study of T cells in Graves' hyperthyroidism and ophthalmopathy. Those with hyperthyroidism were 18 to 65 years old, newly diagnosed, and ill for under 2 months. The table lists this clonotype with many counts. Regions amplified from RNA transcripts were the TCR beta CDR3 regions. When the TCR CDR3 underwent first-round RT-PCR, the HTBI primer set was used. TCRdb passed the multiplex PCR reads through MiXCR, listing each CDR3 protein once. The table lists 450,000 to 600,000 distinct CDR3 sequences, less than 15% of them singletons, with approximately 15% in the top ten. The sequencing input was blood. The clonotype was recovered from a woman between 40 and 50 years old with Graves' hyperthyroidism.

CDR3 nucleotide sequence: TGCGCCAGCCAACCGACCGGAGGAACTAGCGGGATCACAGATACGCAGTATTTT. Amino acids: CASQPTGGTSGITDTQYF. The chain recombines TRBV5-1 with TRBJ2-3; the match to TRBD2 covers 10 bases. CDR1 SGHRS and CDR2 YFSETQ come from the germline V gene. J was trimmed by 2 bases and V by 7 bases; bases with no gene match: 16. The CDR3 loop spans 18 amino acids.